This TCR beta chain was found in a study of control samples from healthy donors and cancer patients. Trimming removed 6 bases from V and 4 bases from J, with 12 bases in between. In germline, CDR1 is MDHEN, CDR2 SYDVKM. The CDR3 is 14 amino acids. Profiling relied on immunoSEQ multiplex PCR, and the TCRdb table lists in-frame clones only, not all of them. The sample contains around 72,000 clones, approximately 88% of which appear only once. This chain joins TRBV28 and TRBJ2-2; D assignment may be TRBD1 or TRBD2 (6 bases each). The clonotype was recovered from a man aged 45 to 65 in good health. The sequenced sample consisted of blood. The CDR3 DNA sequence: TGTGCCAGCAGCAGAGGGGGGAGCACCGGGGAGCTGTTTTTT. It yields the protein CASSRGGSTGELFF. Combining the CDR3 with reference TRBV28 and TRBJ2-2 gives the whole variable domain DVKVTQSSRYLVKRTGEKVFLECVQDMDHENMFWYRQDPGLGLRLIYFSYDVKMKEKGDIPEGYSVSREKKERFSLILESASTNQTSMYLCASSRGGSTGELFFGEGSRLTVL.